These 18 T cell receptor beta chains were sequenced from one sample in a study of CD8 T cells in Susac syndrome. RNA amounts of roughly 0.5 to 1 ug underwent reverse transcription with random hexamers. TCRdb processed the immunoSEQ multiplex PCR reads anew with MiXCR; each CDR3 protein has one entry. This sample has roughly 150,000 distinct CDR3 sequences, with over 85% found just once. The material sequenced was CD4+ T cells from PBMCs. These receptors all stem from a human donor in good health.

This chain uses TRBV5-1 with TRBJ2-1; possible D gene TRBD2, 7 bases. CDR1 and CDR2 (germline): SGHRS, YFSETQ. V lost 5 bases and J 4 bases, leaving 16 bases between the germline ends. The CDR3 is 15 amino acids. The CDR3 DNA reads as TGCGCCAGCAGGCAGGACGGGGGGCCGTACAATGAGCAGTTCTTC. Its protein is CASRQDGGPYNEQFF.

The CDR3 region is CSVGLAGGGQFF. In nucleotides, the CDR3 is TGCAGCGTTGGACTAGCGGGGGGTGGGCAGTTCTTC. The chain employs TRBV29-1 and TRBJ2-1; 13 bases line up with TRBD2. Germline CDR1 is SQVTM and CDR2 is ANQGSEA. The CDR3 consists of 12 residues. The V segment lost 4 bases and the J segment 12 bases; nucleotides outside the gene matches: 3.

V is TRBV4-1 and J is TRBJ2-5, with TRBD2 matching 11 bases. Germline trimming cut 4 bases from V and 5 bases from J; bases unmatched to any gene: 12. Per germline, CDR1 MGHRA and CDR2 YSYEKL. The CDR3 extends over 17 amino acids. This CDR3 reads CASSPHALAGGGETQYF. The CDR3 nucleotides are TGCGCCAGCAGCCCTCACGCCCTAGCGGGGGGCGGGGAGACCCAGTACTTC.

This clonotype was seen just once. The CDR3 nucleotides read TGTGCCAGCAGTGGGACAGGGAAAGGTCAGCCCCAGCATTTT. This gives the protein CASSGTGKGQPQHF. The gene calls are TRBV2 and TRBJ1-5; 8 bases line up with TRBD1. The CDR3 runs to 14 residues. After removal of 4 bases from V and 6 bases from J, the junction contained 5 bases not matched to a gene. The V gene's germline CDR1 is SNHLY and CDR2 FYNNEI.

This clonotype was detected only a few times. V is TRBV5-1 and J is TRBJ2-3; 9 nucleotides match TRBD2. CDR3 length: 16 residues. The germline gives CDR1 SGHRS, CDR2 YFSETQ. The V segment lost 4 bases and the J segment 5 bases; nucleotides outside the gene matches: 11. The CDR3 sequence is CASSLRLAGAQDTQYF. The CDR3 nucleotides are TGCGCCAGCAGCCTCCGTTTAGCGGGGGCGCAAGATACGCAGTATTTT.

The chain uses TRBV20-1 and TRBJ1-2; 8 bases match TRBD1. The germline CDR1 and CDR2 sequences are DFQATT and SNEGSKA (reference sequence). V lost 0 bases to trimming and J lost 12 bases; unmatched junction nucleotides: 6. The CDR3 spans 12 residues. CDR3 in amino acids: CSAREGQVKHTF. In DNA form, the CDR3 reads TGCAGTGCTAGAGAGGGACAGGTTAAACACACCTTC.

For this clonotype: A read error may produce the germline difference seen at one junction end. The chain carries TRBV3-1 and TRBJ2-3; tentatively, D is TRBD1 or TRBD2 (5 bases each). From germline, CDR1 is LGHDT and CDR2 YNNKEL (reference sequence). The CDR3 totals 13 residues. The DNA of the CDR3 is TGTGCCAGCAGCCAAATTGGGACCGGACCGGTGCATTTT. Translating it yields CASSQIGTGPVHF.

The gene calls are TRBV3-1 and TRBJ1-2; weak D call: TRBD1 (5 bases). Trimming pared 2 bases from V and 1 base from J, leaving 8 bases between. The CDR3 has 14 amino acids. Looked up from germline, CDR1 is LGHDT and CDR2 is YNNKEL (reference sequence). This chain's CDR3 is CASSQRDGNYGYTF. In DNA form, the CDR3 reads TGTGCCAGCAGCCAAAGGGACGGTAACTATGGCTACACCTTC.

This chain connects TRBV7-8 to TRBJ2-4; D is undetermined. The CDR3 is 15 residues long. Germline V lookup: CDR1 SGHVS, CDR2 FQNEAQ. V lost 5 bases and J lost 6, with 17 bases in between. The CDR3 DNA sequence: TGTGCCAGCAGCCCCCTGGGCCGCAGTGGAAACATTCAGTACTTC. Protein sequence: CASSPLGRSGNIQYF. The complete variable domain, with remaining parts taken from reference TRBV7-8 and TRBJ2-4, reads GAGVSQSPRYKVAKRGQDVALRCDPISGHVSLFWYQQALGQGPEFLTYFQNEAQLDKSGLPSDRFFAERPEGSVSTLKIQRTQQEDSAVYLCASSPLGRSGNIQYFGAGTRLSVL.

V gene TRBV2 combines with J gene TRBJ2-3, with D possibly being TRBD1 (6 bases). The CDR3 is 16 residues long. Trimming pared 3 bases from V and 4 bases from J, leaving 17 bases between. Germline V CDR1 and CDR2: SNHLY, FYNNEI. The CDR3 reads CASSDSRTVRADTQYF. The CDR3 DNA reads TGTGCCAGCAGTGATTCTCGGACAGTACGGGCAGATACGCAGTATTTT.

The J gene is TRBJ1-2, the V gene TRBV12-5; D remains ambiguous. With 1 base removed from V and 0 bases from J, the gap between germline ends came to 6 bases. In germline, CDR1 is LGHNT, CDR2 FRNRAP. The CDR3 contains 14 residues. The CDR3 region has the DNA TGTGCTAGTGGTTTGGCTATTACTAACTATGGCTACACCTTC. Translated, it gives CASGLAITNYGYTF.

The genes are TRBV12-3 or TRBV12-4 and TRBJ2-7; 7 bases are shared with TRBD2. CDR3 length equals 12 residues. V dropped 4 bases and J dropped 3; count of bases not matched to a gene: 0. The CDR3 sequence is CASSWGGYEQYF. The CDR3 DNA follows: TGTGCCAGCAGTTGGGGGGGCTACGAGCAGTACTTC.

The chain is built from TRBV5-4 and TRBJ2-5; no clear D gene. V was pared by 4 bases and J by 3 bases, with 16 bases between. CDR3 length equals 15 residues. Germline CDR1 and CDR2: SGHNT and YYREEE (reference sequence). The DNA for the CDR3 is TGTGCCAGCAGCCCCGCGGTCTACCCAGAAGAGACCCAGTACTTC. Encoded protein: CASSPAVYPEETQYF.

On this clonotype: A junction boundary mismatches the germline segment, possibly from a read error. The chain links TRBV6-6 to TRBJ2-1; 8 bases map to TRBD2. Germline V lookup: CDR1 MNHNY, CDR2 SVGAGI (reference sequence). The CDR3 covers 16 residues. DNA for the CDR3: TGTGCCAGCAGCTACTCGGGAGGCGGGGGGCCCGGTGAGCAGTTCTTC. Translated: CASSYSGGGGPGEQFF.

The chain uses TRBV2 and TRBJ2-7, with D perhaps given as TRBD1 or TRBD2 (5 bases each). Germline-derived CDR1 and CDR2 are SNHLY and FYNNEI. The CDR3 length is 13 residues. V gave up 6 bases and J gave up 4 bases, with 13 bases separating them. This chain's CDR3 is CASSAGTIYEQYF. CDR3 sequence (DNA): TGTGCCAGCAGCGCTGGGACCATATACGAGCAGTACTTC.

The rearrangement uses TRBV2 and TRBJ2-7, with D perhaps TRBD1 (5 bases). There are 14 residues in the CDR3. The germline V gene has CDR1 SNHLY and CDR2 FYNNEI. V was shortened by 4 bases and J by 5 bases, with 15 bases between the two germline ends. This CDR3 is CASSVGQGGHEQYF. CDR3 coding DNA: TGTGCCAGCAGTGTCGGGCAGGGTGGCCACGAGCAGTACTTC.

The genes are TRBV20-1 and TRBJ1-1; D possibly corresponds to TRBD1 (6 bases). V dropped 3 bases and J dropped 4 bases, with 18 bases sitting between them. Germline V gene sequence: CDR1 DFQATT, CDR2 SNEGSKA (reference sequence). There are 15 residues in the CDR3. CDR3 DNA sequence: TGCAGTGCTAGTCACTCGCGGAGGGGGAGCACTGAAGCTTTCTTT. It specifies CSASHSRRGSTEAFF.

V gene TRBV6-1 combines with J gene TRBJ1-3; unclear D gene. V was clipped by 3 bases and J by 3 bases, with 15 bases between them. The V gene's germline CDR1 is MNHNS and CDR2 SASEGT. The CDR3 is made up of 16 amino acids. CDR3 nucleotides: TGTGCCAGCAGTGACGAGAGGGTAATCTTTGGAAACACCATATATTTT. Translation gives CASSDERVIFGNTIYF.